This T cell receptor beta chain is from a study of T cell repertoires in cytomegalovirus infection. To note about this clonotype: Its antigen is unknown.

Each CDR3 protein is one row after TCRdb ran MiXCR on the reads. This table has roughly 130,000 distinct CDR3 sequences, approximately 9.2% appearing once. Trimming cost V 3 bases and J 4 bases; bases outside gene matches: 6. There are 15 residues in the CDR3. Germline V gene lookup returns CDR1 SQVTM and CDR2 ANQGSEA. Findings and caveats of the study: HLA-C-restricted CMV-specific TCR beta clonotypes were dominant in the ex vivo response.

The receptor was isolated from a human donor in good health (CMV status not recorded). Some clones in this sample may be carry-over from other donors' samples. Source material: PBMCs. V usage is TRBV29-1 and J usage is TRBJ1-1, with 12 bases that match TRBD1. The CDR3, as DNA: TGCAGCGTTGACGGGACAGGGGGCATAGGCACTGAAGCTTTCTTT. Its protein is CSVDGTGGIGTEAFF.